This is a list of T cell receptor beta chains from one sample in a study of cytomegalovirus exposure and HLA in healthy donors. Sequencing used immunoSEQ multiplex PCR; TCRdb keeps in-frame clones, though not all of them. Here the sample spans about 150,000 clones, roughly 79% being singletons. Sequencing was done on a sample of PBMCs. These receptors were taken from a man younger than 30 in good health and CMV-seronegative. Both conserved end residues are part of each CDR3. The order of the fields is CDR3 DNA, CDR3 protein, J gene, V gene, D gene, clone size. D genes are given only for firm matches. Where a row states a size, it is once, few, many or the class of an expanded clone; other rows omit it.

CDR3 DNA: TGTGCCAGCAGCAGCGGGGTGCTCCCAGATACGCAGTATTTT
CDR3 protein: CASSSGVLPDTQYF
J gene: TRBJ2-3
V gene: TRBV5-6
D gene: TRBD2
clone size: -

CDR3 DNA: TGTGCCCGCAGCTTGATACCGGGACAGGCGTACAATGAGCAGTTCTTC
CDR3 protein: CARSLIPGQAYNEQFF
J gene: TRBJ2-1
V gene: TRBV7-8
D gene: TRBD1
clone size: -

CDR3 DNA: TGTGCCAGCAGCGTAGGAGAGGCCAATGAAAAACTGTTTTTT
CDR3 protein: CASSVGEANEKLFF
J gene: TRBJ1-4
V gene: TRBV9
D gene: -
clone size: -

CDR3 DNA: TGCGCCAGCACGACCGGACAGGGTCAAGAGACCCAGTACTTC
CDR3 protein: CASTTGQGQETQYF
J gene: TRBJ2-5
V gene: TRBV5-1
D gene: TRBD1
clone size: -

CDR3 DNA: TGTGCCTGGGACCCGGGACAGGGGATCACCGGGGAGCTGTTTTTT
CDR3 protein: CAWDPGQGITGELFF
J gene: TRBJ2-2
V gene: TRBV30
D gene: TRBD1
clone size: -

CDR3 DNA: TGTGCCAGTAGTATCTCGCTAGCGGGGGAGACCCAGTACTTC
CDR3 protein: CASSISLAGETQYF
J gene: TRBJ2-5
V gene: TRBV19
D gene: TRBD2
clone size: -

CDR3 DNA: TGTGCCAGCAGTGCCGAGACAGGTTACTACAATGAGCAGTTCTTC
CDR3 protein: CASSAETGYYNEQFF
J gene: TRBJ2-1
V gene: TRBV6-4
D gene: -
clone size: once

CDR3 DNA: TGCGCCAACCGAGACCCTCGCGGTCGAAACACCATATATTTT
CDR3 protein: CANRDPRGRNTIYF
J gene: TRBJ1-3
V gene: TRBV5-1
D gene: -
clone size: -

CDR3 DNA: TGTGCCAGTACTTTTACCGGGAACTATGGCTACACCTTC
CDR3 protein: CASTFTGNYGYTF
J gene: TRBJ1-2
V gene: TRBV19
D gene: -
clone size: -

CDR3 DNA: TGTGCCAGCAGCAAACCCGGGTATAGCAATCAGCCCCAGCATTTT
CDR3 protein: CASSKPGYSNQPQHF
J gene: TRBJ1-5
V gene: TRBV21-1
D gene: -
clone size: -

CDR3 DNA: TGTGCCAGTAGTATTGGATTTCGTGGGGCCTTCAATCAGCCCCAGCATTTT
CDR3 protein: CASSIGFRGAFNQPQHF
J gene: TRBJ1-5
V gene: TRBV19
D gene: -
clone size: -

CDR3 DNA: TGTGCCAGCAGTGCTAGCGGGGGGGCAGATACGCAGTATTTT
CDR3 protein: CASSASGGADTQYF
J gene: TRBJ2-3
V gene: TRBV6-4
D gene: TRBD2
clone size: -

CDR3 DNA: TGCGCCACCGGGACAGCCTCCTACAATGAGCAGTTCTTC
CDR3 protein: CATGTASYNEQFF
J gene: TRBJ2-1
V gene: TRBV10-2
D gene: TRBD1
clone size: -

CDR3 DNA: TGCAGTGCGTGGGGCTCACCCCTCCACTTT
CDR3 protein: CSAWGSPLHF
J gene: TRBJ1-6
V gene: TRBV20-1
D gene: -
clone size: -

CDR3 DNA: TGTGCCAGCAGTCCGGAGGATTTAGGGTGGACCGGGGAGCTGTTTTTT
CDR3 protein: CASSPEDLGWTGELFF
J gene: TRBJ2-2
V gene: TRBV27
D gene: -
clone size: -

CDR3 DNA: TGTGCCAGTAGTATAGGGACAGGGGGCGGTGAGCAGTTCTTC
CDR3 protein: CASSIGTGGGEQFF
J gene: TRBJ2-1
V gene: TRBV19
D gene: TRBD1
clone size: -

CDR3 DNA: TGTGCCAGCAGCCCCGGGACAGGGGGGACTGGGGCCAACGTCCTGACTTTC
CDR3 protein: CASSPGTGGTGANVLTF
J gene: TRBJ2-6
V gene: TRBV11-3
D gene: TRBD1
clone size: -

CDR3 DNA: TGCGCCAGCAGCTCAGGGACAGCAGCATACGAGCAGTACTTC
CDR3 protein: CASSSGTAAYEQYF
J gene: TRBJ2-7
V gene: TRBV5-1
D gene: TRBD1
clone size: few

CDR3 DNA: TGTGCCAGCAGCCCCCGCGCCTGGACAGGCAAAAACATTCAGTACTTC
CDR3 protein: CASSPRAWTGKNIQYF
J gene: TRBJ2-4
V gene: TRBV5-6
D gene: TRBD1
clone size: -

CDR3 DNA: TGTGCCAGCAGCTTAGTTCCGCAGGGAGGGAAAGAAAAACTGTTTTTT
CDR3 protein: CASSLVPQGGKEKLFF
J gene: TRBJ1-4
V gene: TRBV11-2
D gene: -
clone size: -

CDR3 DNA: TGTGCCAGCAGCCAAACAGGCTCTAATGAAAAACTGTTTTTT
CDR3 protein: CASSQTGSNEKLFF
J gene: TRBJ1-4
V gene: TRBV7-2
D gene: -
clone size: -